The rows below give T cell receptor beta chains drawn from one sample of a study of blood T cell repertoires in COVID-19. Produced via immunoSEQ multiplex PCR; TCRdb's table is partial and in-frame only. The table records some 140,000 clones, around 83% of them present only once. The specimen sequenced was peripheral blood. These receptors were taken from a woman in her sixties or seventies with COVID-19, enrolled during active disease. The CDR3 runs from the conserved cysteine through the conserved F or W. Each record gives: J gene, clone size, V gene, D gene, CDR3 DNA, CDR3 protein. The D gene is left open where the match is weak. Part of the rows lack a size; the others show once, few, many or a class for expanded clones.

TRBJ2-5 | NA | TRBV19 | NA | TGTGCCAGTAGTATACAGGGACATCTAGGGGAGACCCAGTACTTC | CASSIQGHLGETQYF
TRBJ1-5 | NA | TRBV30 | NA | TGTGCCTGGAGCGGCTCCGGGAGTCAGCCCCAGCATTTT | CAWSGSGSQPQHF
TRBJ2-5 | NA | TRBV5-4 | TRBD1 | TGTGCCAGCAGCCTGGGAGGGGACAGGGCCCAAGAGGCCCAGTACTTC | CASSLGGDRAQEAQYF
TRBJ2-1 | NA | TRBV27 | TRBD2 | TGTGCCAGCAGCTCCGTTCTAGCGGGGGGCCCCAATGAGCAGTTCTTC | CASSSVLAGGPNEQFF
TRBJ1-5 | few | TRBV30 | NA | TGTGCCTGGAGTTCAGGGACTTACAATCAGCCCCAGCATTTT | CAWSSGTYNQPQHF
TRBJ2-3 | NA | TRBV19 | TRBD2 | TGTGCCAGTAGTACGAGACTAGCGGGATGGGATACGCAGTATTTT | CASSTRLAGWDTQYF
TRBJ1-3 | NA | TRBV5-6 | NA | TGTGCCAGCAGCAACACAGAGTTTCCCTCTGGAAACACCATATATTTT | CASSNTEFPSGNTIYF
TRBJ1-2 | few | TRBV6-2/TRBV6-3 | NA | TGTGCCAGCAGTATGGACACTTACGGCTACACCTTC | CASSMDTYGYTF
TRBJ2-5 | NA | TRBV6-5 | NA | TGTGCCAGCAGCCGACAGAGTCAAGAGACCCAGTACTTC | CASSRQSQETQYF
TRBJ1-2 | NA | TRBV25-1 | NA | TGTGCCAGCAGTGACTTACAGGGAGCCATCGATGGCTACACCTTC | CASSDLQGAIDGYTF
TRBJ1-5 | NA | TRBV6-5 | TRBD1 | TGTGCCAGCAGGGCAGGGGGCGGGAAGCCCCAGCATTTT | CASRAGGGKPQHF
TRBJ1-5 | NA | TRBV30 | NA | TGTGCCTGGAGTGTTCAGGGGCGAGGAGGCAATCAGCCCCAGCATTTT | CAWSVQGRGGNQPQHF
TRBJ2-2 | once | TRBV27 | NA | TGTGCCAGCAGTTCTTGGGGACGGGGGACCGGGGAGCTGTTTTTT | CASSSWGRGTGELFF
TRBJ1-5 | NA | TRBV12-3/TRBV12-4 | NA | TGTGCCAGGGGTCAAGGGGATCAGCCCCAGCATTTT | CARGQGDQPQHF
TRBJ1-1 | NA | TRBV9 | NA | TGTGCCAGTTCCGGGAGTGGGATGAACACTGAAGCTTTCTTT | CASSGSGMNTEAFF
TRBJ1-4 | NA | TRBV4-1 | NA | TGCGCCAGCAGCCCTCCTCCAGGGGCGAAGACTAATGAAAAACTGTTTTTT | CASSPPPGAKTNEKLFF
TRBJ1-1 | NA | TRBV18 | NA | TGTGCCAGCTCACCCCTCGGGGGTCAGAACACTGAAGCTTTCTTT | CASSPLGGQNTEAFF
TRBJ2-1 | once | TRBV5-1 | TRBD2 | TGCGCCAGCAGCGCACGGGGGGGCGATGAGCAGTTCTTC | CASSARGGDEQFF
TRBJ2-7 | once | TRBV6-5 | TRBD1 | TGTGCCAGCAGTAACGGACAGGGGTGGGAGCAGTACTTC | CASSNGQGWEQYF
TRBJ2-1 | NA | TRBV6-5 | NA | TGTGCCAGCACGGGCCGGGGGAGAAATGAGCAGTTCTTC | CASTGRGRNEQFF
TRBJ2-1 | NA | TRBV10-3 | TRBD2 | TGTGCCATCAGTGAGACTAGCGGGAGGTCCTACAATGAGCAGTTCTTC | CAISETSGRSYNEQFF
TRBJ2-7 | NA | TRBV7-9 | TRBD1 | TGTGCCAGCAGCTTAGAGGAGGACAGGGACGACTACGAGCAGTACTTC | CASSLEEDRDDYEQYF
TRBJ1-3 | NA | TRBV3-1/TRBV3-2 | NA | TGTGCCAGCAGCCATCGGAGCGCTGACTCTGGAAACACCATATATTTT | CASSHRSADSGNTIYF
TRBJ2-2 | NA | TRBV6-5 | TRBD1 | TGTGCCAGCAGCCGACAGGGTCCAAACACCGGGGAGCTGTTTTTT | CASSRQGPNTGELFF
TRBJ1-6 | NA | TRBV14 | NA | TGTGCCAGCAGCCAAGATAGCGGCACGGGAAGGCCCCTCCACTTT | CASSQDSGTGRPLHF
TRBJ1-1 | NA | TRBV5-6 | NA | TGTGCCAGCAGCCCGACAAGTAACACTGAAGCTTTCTTT | CASSPTSNTEAFF
TRBJ2-5 | NA | TRBV23-1 | NA | TGCGCCAGCAGTCACCGGACAGCCGCCCAGTACTTC | CASSHRTAAQYF
TRBJ1-1 | few | TRBV5-3 | NA | TGTGCCAGAAGCTTCTTGAACACTGAAGCTTTCTTT | CARSFLNTEAFF
TRBJ2-7 | NA | TRBV3-1/TRBV3-2 | NA | TGTGCCAGCTCCCGGCCCGGGTCCGCCTACGAGCAGTACTTC | CASSRPGSAYEQYF
TRBJ2-6 | once | TRBV2 | NA | TGTGCCAGCACCCTACGGCAAAGCGGCTCTGGGGCCAACGTCCTGACTTTC | CASTLRQSGSGANVLTF
TRBJ2-1 | NA | TRBV15 | TRBD1 | TGTGCCACCAGCAGAGACGTGGGACAGGGGGCCTACAATGAGCAGTTCTTC | CATSRDVGQGAYNEQFF
TRBJ1-2 | NA | TRBV29-1 | NA | TGCAGCGTTGATACTTCCCCCGGACAGAACTATGGCTACACCTTC | CSVDTSPGQNYGYTF
TRBJ2-3 | NA | TRBV4-1 | NA | TGCGCCAGCAAGGAGGGGGCCCACCCCACAGATACGCAGTATTTT | CASKEGAHPTDTQYF
TRBJ1-6 | many | TRBV12-5 | NA | TGTGCTAGTGGTTTAAAACCGGGAGCATCCTATAATTCACCCCTCCACTTT | CASGLKPGASYNSPLHF
TRBJ1-6 | NA | TRBV5-6 | TRBD1 | TGTGCCAGCAGCTTGTGGGCAGGGGGGTATAATTCACCCCTCCACTTT | CASSLWAGGYNSPLHF
TRBJ1-6 | NA | TRBV23-1 | NA | TGCGCCAGCCCACTCCTAGGGGCGATACATTCACCCCTCCACTTT | CASPLLGAIHSPLHF
TRBJ1-5 | NA | TRBV19 | NA | TGTGCCAGTAGTATAGATACGGGACTGAATCAGCCCCAGCATTTT | CASSIDTGLNQPQHF
TRBJ2-7 | NA | TRBV6-1 | NA | TGTGCCAGCAGTGAACATGGGGGGGCGTTCGAGCAGTACTTC | CASSEHGGAFEQYF
TRBJ1-5 | NA | TRBV6-1 | NA | TGTGCCAGCAGTGAACGAGGGCAGGGGAGCCAGCCCCAGCATTTT | CASSERGQGSQPQHF
TRBJ2-7 | NA | TRBV20-1 | NA | TGCAGTGCGGGAGAGACCTACGAGCAGTACTTC | CSAGETYEQYF
TRBJ2-5 | few | TRBV10-3 | TRBD1 | TGTGCCACTAGGAGACAGGGGACCCAGCAAGAGACCCAGTACTTC | CATRRQGTQQETQYF
TRBJ2-1 | NA | TRBV7-6 | TRBD2 | TGTGCCAGCAGCTCGCAGACTAGCGGGAGGATCAATGAGCAGTTCTTC | CASSSQTSGRINEQFF
TRBJ1-6 | NA | TRBV27 | NA | TGTGCCAGCAGTTTCAGAGGTTCACCCCTCCACTTT | CASSFRGSPLHF